The rows below give T cell receptor beta chains drawn from one sample of a study of metastatic and nonmetastatic thyroid tumors. TCRdb re-called the PCR reads via MiXCR. Of some 27,000 clones listed, around 4% are singletons. The sequenced sample was blood. These receptors originate from a male donor with papillary thyroid cancer or a benign thyroid nodule (not recorded which). Some clones in this sample may be carry-over from other donors' samples. The CDR3 runs from the conserved cysteine through the conserved F or W. Fields, in order: D gene, J gene, clone size, V gene, CDR3 DNA, CDR3 protein. D genes are given only for firm matches. Where a row states a size, it is once, few, many or the class of an expanded clone; other rows omit it.

TRBD2,TRBJ2-3,.,TRBV28,TGTGCCAGCCAACCGGGGGGGAGAGGGTCAGATACGCAGTATTTT,CASQPGGRGSDTQYF
TRBD2,TRBJ2-3,.,TRBV12-3/TRBV12-4,TGTGCCAGCAGTCACCTTCAGGGAGGGAAAGATACGCAGTATTTT,CASSHLQGGKDTQYF
TRBD2,TRBJ2-3,few,TRBV6-1,TGTGCCAGCAGTGAGGGACTAGCGGGAGAGGATACGCAGTATTTT,CASSEGLAGEDTQYF
.,TRBJ1-2,.,TRBV28,TGTGCCAGTAGTTTTACCACGGGCGGAACGAGGGGCTACACCTTC,CASSFTTGGTRGYTF
TRBD1,TRBJ2-7,many,TRBV4-3,TGCGCCAGCAGCCAAGGGACAGGGATCTCCTACGAGCAGTACTTC,CASSQGTGISYEQYF
.,TRBJ1-6,medium-sized,TRBV12-3/TRBV12-4,TGTGCCAGCAGTTTGGACTCTTCACCCCTCCACTTT,CASSLDSSPLHF
TRBD2,TRBJ2-2,.,TRBV15,TGTGCCACCAGCAGAAACCTCCCCGGGGGGGGCGGGGAGCTGTTTTTT,CATSRNLPGGGGELFF
.,TRBJ2-1,few,TRBV11-1,TGTGCGAGCAGATTAGCGGGGGACAGGGTCCACAATGAGCAGTTCTTC,CASRLAGDRVHNEQFF
TRBD2,TRBJ2-2,.,TRBV10-2,TGCGCCAGCAGGACTAGCCACCAGAACACCAGGGAGCTGTTTTTT,CASRTSHQNTRELFF
.,TRBJ1-2,medium-sized,TRBV7-8,TGTGCCAGCAGCTTAGAGCTGAGCTATGGCTACACCTTC,CASSLELSYGYTF
TRBD2,TRBJ2-3,few,TRBV6-4,TGTGCCAGCAGTGACTCGACTAGCGGGGGAAATACGCAGTATTTT,CASSDSTSGGNTQYF
.,TRBJ2-5,.,TRBV24-1,TGTGCCACCAGTGATCCCCTTCGGGAGACCCAGTACTTC,CATSDPLRETQYF
TRBD1,TRBJ2-7,many,TRBV14,TGTGCCAGCAGCCAAGTAGGGGGCGCCAATAACGAGCAGTACTTC,CASSQVGGANNEQYF
.,TRBJ2-1,.,TRBV2,TGTGCCAGCACCCCCCTAGACGCGTACAATGAGCAGTTCTTC,CASTPLDAYNEQFF
.,TRBJ2-4,many,TRBV28,TGTGCCAGCAAGGAGGGGTTAGCGGCGTACTTC,CASKEGLAAYF
.,TRBJ1-2,many,TRBV4-1,TGCGCCAGCGCGGGGGGAGGGAACTATGGCTACACCTTC,CASAGGGNYGYTF
.,TRBJ1-4,many,TRBV10-3,TGTGCCGTCAGCGATGTTGCAACTAATGAAAAACTGTTTTTT,CAVSDVATNEKLFF
TRBD2,TRBJ2-1,many,TRBV7-7,TGTGCCAGCAGCTTCTCTAGCGGGAGCGGGTGCAATGAGCAGTTCTTC,CASSFSSGSGCNEQFF
.,TRBJ1-2,few,TRBV14,TGTGCCAGCAGCCAAGACTTCGCTGGGGTTGGGGGCTACACCTTC,CASSQDFAGVGGYTF
.,TRBJ1-1,few,TRBV6-1,TGTGCCAGCAGTGGGGGGGGTCGGTGTGGGTCTTTCTTT,CASSGGGRCGSFF
TRBD1,TRBJ1-1,.,TRBV2,TGTGCCGGCCGTTTCAGGGGGGTAACTGAAGCTTTCTTT,CAGRFRGVTEAFF
TRBD1,TRBJ1-4,many,TRBV7-9,TGTGCCAGCAGCGTTGGGGACAGGGAGGCTGAAAAACTGTTTTTT,CASSVGDREAEKLFF
TRBD1,TRBJ1-6,many,TRBV7-3,TGTGCCAGCAGCCTGGGACAGGGGGTTAATTCACCCCTCCACTTT,CASSLGQGVNSPLHF
.,TRBJ2-3,few,TRBV6-4,TGTGCCAGCAGCAACGCCAGGGTGGCAGATACGCAGTATTTT,CASSNARVADTQYF
.,TRBJ2-3,many,TRBV30,TGTGCCTGGAGTGGCTACCCTCAGGGGCCGTCCGAAGGTACGCAGTATTTT,CAWSGYPQGPSEGTQYF
TRBD2,TRBJ2-3,many,TRBV7-8,TGTGCCAGCAGCTCAGGGACTAGCGGCCTAAGCACAGATACGCAGTATTTT,CASSSGTSGLSTDTQYF
TRBD2,TRBJ2-6,many,TRBV29-1,TGCAGCGTTGGGGGAGGGGCTGGGGCCAACGTCCTGACTTTC,CSVGGGAGANVLTF
.,TRBJ2-2,many,TRBV20-1,TGCAGTGCTAGCGACCTGGGACTGGACACCGGGGAGCTGTTTTTT,CSASDLGLDTGELFF
TRBD2,TRBJ2-3,.,TRBV9,TGTGCCAGCAGCGTAGCCTCCGGGGGGGCAGATACGCAGTATTTT,CASSVASGGADTQYF
TRBD2,TRBJ2-2,.,TRBV15,TGTGCTACCAGAATAGGACTAGCGGGGATCGGGGAGCTGTTTTTT,CATRIGLAGIGELFF
.,TRBJ2-7,many,TRBV4-1,TGCGCCAGCAGCCAAGATCTAGTAGCGGCTGTTTACGAGCAGTACTTC,CASSQDLVAAVYEQYF
.,TRBJ2-7,.,TRBV6-5,TGTGCCAGCAGTTACGCCCGATCAGGCGATCAGTACTTC,CASSYARSGDQYF
TRBD1,TRBJ1-2,few,TRBV10-2,TGCGCCAGCAGTAAGGCAGGGGGTAACTATGGCTACACCTTC,CASSKAGGNYGYTF
TRBD2,TRBJ2-1,many,TRBV5-8,TGTGCCAGCAGCCGGGGAGCGGGAAGTGAAAGTGGTGAGCAGTTCTTC,CASSRGAGSESGEQFF
TRBD1,TRBJ1-2,medium-sized,TRBV28,TGTGCCAGCACCATACAGGGGGCGCGGGGCTACACCTTC,CASTIQGARGYTF
.,TRBJ2-1,many,TRBV20-1,TGCAGTGCGGATAGAGCGGAGCTGGGGGAGCAGTTCTTC,CSADRAELGEQFF
TRBD1,TRBJ1-3,.,TRBV6-1,TGTGCCAGCAGTGAAGCCCTGACAGGGGGCGCCTTTGGAAACACCATATATTTT,CASSEALTGGAFGNTIYF
.,TRBJ1-2,many,TRBV4-2,TGTGCCAGCAGCCAAGTGAAGGATGGCTACACCTTC,CASSQVKDGYTF
.,TRBJ1-2,.,TRBV20-1,TGCAGTATCAGTTCCGCAAACTATGGCTACACCTTC,CSISSANYGYTF
TRBD1,TRBJ1-1,few,TRBV6-1,TGTGCCAGCAGTGAAAATTATTCAATGATTGGGGACAGGGAAGAAAAAAAAAACACTGAAGCTTTCTTT,CASSENYSMIGDREEKKNTEAFF
TRBD1,TRBJ1-2,.,TRBV6-1,TGTGCCAGCAGTGTAGGGGGCGGCTACACCTTC,CASSVGGGYTF
TRBD2,TRBJ2-7,few,TRBV28,TGTGCCAGCATTTTTACTAGCGGGAGCTACGAGCAGTACTTC,CASIFTSGSYEQYF
.,TRBJ2-7,.,TRBV15,TGTGCCACCAGCAGAGCCGAGGCAGGGAACTACGAGCAGTACTTC,CATSRAEAGNYEQYF